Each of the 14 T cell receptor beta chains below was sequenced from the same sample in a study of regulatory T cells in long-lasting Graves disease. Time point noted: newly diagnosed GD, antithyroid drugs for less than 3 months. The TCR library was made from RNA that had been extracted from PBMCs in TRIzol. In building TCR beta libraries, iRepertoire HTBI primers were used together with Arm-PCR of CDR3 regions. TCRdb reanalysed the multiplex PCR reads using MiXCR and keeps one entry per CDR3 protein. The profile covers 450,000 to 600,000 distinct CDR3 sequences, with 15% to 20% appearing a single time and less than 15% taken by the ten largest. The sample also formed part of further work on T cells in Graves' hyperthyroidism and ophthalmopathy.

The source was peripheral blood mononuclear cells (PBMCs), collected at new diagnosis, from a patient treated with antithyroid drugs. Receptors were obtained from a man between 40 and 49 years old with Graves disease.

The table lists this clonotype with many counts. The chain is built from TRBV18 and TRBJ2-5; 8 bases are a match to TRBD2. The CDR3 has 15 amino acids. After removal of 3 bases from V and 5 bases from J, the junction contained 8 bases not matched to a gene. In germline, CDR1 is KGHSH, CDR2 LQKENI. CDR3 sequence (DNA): TGTGCCAGCTCACCGGGACTAGAACTCCTCGAGACCCAGTACTTC. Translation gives CASSPGLELLETQYF.

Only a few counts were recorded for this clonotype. The CDR3 bases are TGTGCCAGCAGCTTATCCCCGCTTAATTCACCCCTCCACTTT. Residues: CASSLSPLNSPLHF. This chain uses TRBV7-3 with TRBJ1-6; D is unresolved. From germline, CDR1 is SGHTA and CDR2 FQGTGA. This CDR3 has 14 amino acids. V was trimmed by 2 bases and J by 6 bases, leaving 8 bases between them.

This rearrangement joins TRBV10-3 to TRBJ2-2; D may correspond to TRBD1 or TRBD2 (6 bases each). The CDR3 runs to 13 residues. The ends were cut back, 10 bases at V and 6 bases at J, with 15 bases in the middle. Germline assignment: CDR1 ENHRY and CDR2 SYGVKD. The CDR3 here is CATGALDPGELFF. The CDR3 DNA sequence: TGTGCCACGGGGGCACTAGATCCCGGGGAGCTGTTTTTT.

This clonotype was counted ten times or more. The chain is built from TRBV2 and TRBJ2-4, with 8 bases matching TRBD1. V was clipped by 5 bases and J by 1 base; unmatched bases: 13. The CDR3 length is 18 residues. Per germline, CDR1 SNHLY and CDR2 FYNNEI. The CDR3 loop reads CASSFAGGPPPAKNIQYF. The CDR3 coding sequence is TGTGCCAGCAGTTTCGCAGGGGGCCCTCCTCCCGCCAAAAACATTCAGTACTTC.

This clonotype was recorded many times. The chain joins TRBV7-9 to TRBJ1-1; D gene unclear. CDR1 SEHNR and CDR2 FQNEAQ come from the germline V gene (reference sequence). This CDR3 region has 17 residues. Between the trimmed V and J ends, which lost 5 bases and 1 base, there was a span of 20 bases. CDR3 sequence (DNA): TGTGCCAGCAGCCTAAAAGCTACTGTAGTCCCGAACACTGAAGCTTTCTTT. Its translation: CASSLKATVVPNTEAFF.

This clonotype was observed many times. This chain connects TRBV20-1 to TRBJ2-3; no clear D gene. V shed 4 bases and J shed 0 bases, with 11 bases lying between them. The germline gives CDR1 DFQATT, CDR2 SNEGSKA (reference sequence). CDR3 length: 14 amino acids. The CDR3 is CSAIVASSTDTQYF. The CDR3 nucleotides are TGCAGTGCTATCGTAGCCTCTAGCACAGATACGCAGTATTTT.

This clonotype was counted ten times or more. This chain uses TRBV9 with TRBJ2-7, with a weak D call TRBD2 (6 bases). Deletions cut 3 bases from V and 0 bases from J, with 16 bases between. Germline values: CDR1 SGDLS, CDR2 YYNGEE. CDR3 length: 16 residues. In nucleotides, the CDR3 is TGTGCCAGCAGCGCTGACGTGGGACTGAGCTCCTACGAGCAGTACTTC. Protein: CASSADVGLSSYEQYF.

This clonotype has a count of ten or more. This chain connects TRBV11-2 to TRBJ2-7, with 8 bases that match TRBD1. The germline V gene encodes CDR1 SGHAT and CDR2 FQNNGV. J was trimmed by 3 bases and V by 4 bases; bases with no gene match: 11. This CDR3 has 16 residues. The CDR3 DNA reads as TGTGCCAGCAGCTCAATTAGCGGACAGGGTGGCTACGAGCAGTACTTC. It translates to CASSSISGQGGYEQYF.

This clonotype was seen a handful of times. As DNA, the CDR3 is TGTGCCAGCAGTTTAGATACCGCGGGAGTAGGGACCGGGGAGCTGTTTTTT. Translated, it gives CASSLDTAGVGTGELFF. The chain recombines TRBV27 with TRBJ2-2, with 7 bases lining up with TRBD2. The length of the CDR3 is 17 residues. The V segment lost 2 bases and the J segment 5 bases; nucleotides outside the gene matches: 11. CDR1 MNHEY and CDR2 SMNVEV come from the germline V gene (reference sequence).

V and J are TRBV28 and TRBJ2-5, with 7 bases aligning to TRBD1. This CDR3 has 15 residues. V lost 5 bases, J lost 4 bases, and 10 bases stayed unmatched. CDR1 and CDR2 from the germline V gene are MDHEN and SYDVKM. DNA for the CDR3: TGTGCCAGCAGTCGCCCGATGACAGGGCGAGAGACCCAGTACTTC. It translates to CASSRPMTGRETQYF.

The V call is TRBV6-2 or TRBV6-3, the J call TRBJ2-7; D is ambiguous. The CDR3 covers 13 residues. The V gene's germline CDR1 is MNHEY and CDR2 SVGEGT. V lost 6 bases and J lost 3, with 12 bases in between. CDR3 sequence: CASRRDAGYEQYF. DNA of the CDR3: TGTGCCAGCAGGAGAGATGCAGGCTACGAGCAGTACTTC.

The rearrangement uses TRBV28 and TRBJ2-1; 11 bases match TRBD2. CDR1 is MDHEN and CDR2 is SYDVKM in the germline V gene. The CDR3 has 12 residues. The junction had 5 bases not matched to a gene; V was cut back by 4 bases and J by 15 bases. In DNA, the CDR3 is TGTGCCAGCAGTTCCGTGGGGACTAGCGGGTTCTTC. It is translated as CASSSVGTSGFF.

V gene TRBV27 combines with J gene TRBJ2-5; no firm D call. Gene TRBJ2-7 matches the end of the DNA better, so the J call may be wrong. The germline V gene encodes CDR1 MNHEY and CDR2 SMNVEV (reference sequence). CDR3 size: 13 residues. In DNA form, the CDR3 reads TGTGCCAGCAGCCAGTACCCTCGGAACGAGCAGTACTTC. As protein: CASSQYPRNEQYF.

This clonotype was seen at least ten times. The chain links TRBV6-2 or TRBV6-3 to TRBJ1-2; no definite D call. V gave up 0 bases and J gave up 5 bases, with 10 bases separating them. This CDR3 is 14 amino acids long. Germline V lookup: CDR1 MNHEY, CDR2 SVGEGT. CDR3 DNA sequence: TGTGCCAGCAGTTACTCGTCAGTTCCATATGGCTACACCTTC. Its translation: CASSYSSVPYGYTF.